These 19 T cell receptor beta chains were sequenced from one sample in a study of shared clonotypes between healthy human individuals. This table comes from immunoSEQ multiplex PCR, and its TCRdb copy is limited to in-frame clones, with some not included. The top ten hold 0.13% of the sample, which has some 2 million clones, 90% to 95% seen once. The sample taken for sequencing was naive CD4+ T cells sorted from blood. Sample subset: CD45RA+ positively selected. These receptors came from a man between 18 and 29 years old in good health.

V and J are TRBV28 and TRBJ2-7; TRBD1 agrees at 11 bases. Germline assignment: CDR1 MDHEN and CDR2 SYDVKM. V lost 1 base, J lost 3 bases, and 2 bases stayed unmatched. The CDR3 has 15 amino acids. The CDR3 DNA reads TGTGCCAGCAGTTTATCCGGGACAGGGGGCTACGAGCAGTACTTC. Translated: CASSLSGTGGYEQYF.

The rearrangement joins TRBV7-2 to TRBJ2-3, with 9 positions matching TRBD1. Germline V CDR1 and CDR2: SGHTA, FQGNSA. Trimming cost V 1 base and J 13 bases; bases outside gene matches: 6. CDR3 length equals 13 residues. The CDR3 nucleotides read TGTGCCAGCAGCTTAGGACAGGGGGAGTTTAAGTATTTT. It specifies CASSLGQGEFKYF.

The chain joins TRBV30 to TRBJ2-4; TRBD2 might be the D (6 bases). The germline gives CDR1 GTSNPN, CDR2 SVGIG (reference sequence). The CDR3 loop spans 13 amino acids. V dropped 0 bases and J dropped 8 bases, with 11 bases sitting between them. The CDR3 protein is CAWSVAGPDIQYF. In nucleotides, the CDR3 is TGTGCCTGGAGTGTAGCGGGTCCGGACATTCAGTACTTC.

The V gene is TRBV10-3, the J gene TRBJ1-4; 9 bases are a match to TRBD1. The germline V gene encodes CDR1 ENHRY and CDR2 SYGVKD. There are 15 residues in the CDR3. The V segment lost 3 bases and the J segment 8 bases; nucleotides outside the gene matches: 7. Here the CDR3 DNA reads TGTGCCATCAGTGATAACAGGGGGCTGGGGGAAAAACTGTTTTTT. It is translated as CAISDNRGLGEKLFF.

V is TRBV10-3 and J is TRBJ2-3; perhaps TRBD2 as D (5 bases). Germline lookup yields CDR1 ENHRY and CDR2 SYGVKD. The CDR3 runs 16 residues. Trimming shortened V by 7 bases and J by 2 bases, and 19 bases separated the two germline ends. In nucleotides, the CDR3 is TGTGCCATCACCAGGTCGTCGGAGGCGACCACAGATACGCAGTATTTT. As protein: CAITRSSEATTDTQYF.

The rearrangement joins TRBV19 to TRBJ1-1, with TRBD1 identical over 9 bases. J gave up 5 bases and V 6 bases, and 7 bases lay outside the gene matches. The V gene's germline CDR1 is LNHDA and CDR2 SQIVND (reference sequence). The length of the CDR3 is 14 residues. CDR3 sequence (DNA): TGTGCCAGTAGAAACAGGGGGCCTGGGACTGAAGCTTTCTTT. Encoded protein: CASRNRGPGTEAFF.

In nucleotides, the CDR3 is TGTGCCAGCAGTTTACGTCGTTATGGGACAAATAATGAAAAACTGTTTTTT. It codes for CASSLRRYGTNNEKLFF. The chain has TRBV28 and TRBJ1-4, with D tentatively TRBD1 (6 bases). V shed 2 bases and J shed 4 bases, with 17 bases lying between them. From germline, CDR1 is MDHEN and CDR2 SYDVKM. CDR3 size: 17 residues.

This clone was detected once. The genes are TRBV25-1 and TRBJ1-5; maybe TRBD1 (6 bases). Trimming left V 6 bases short and J 4 bases short, with 13 bases between. The CDR3 runs to 14 residues. In germline, CDR1 is MGHDK, CDR2 SYGVNS. The CDR3 nucleotides read TGTGCCAGCAGCAAGACAGGCTTAAATCAGCCCCAGCATTTT. As protein: CASSKTGLNQPQHF.

The rearrangement links TRBV7-9 to TRBJ1-1; TRBD1 might be the D (6 bases). Trimming shortened V by 6 bases and J by 1 base, and 12 bases separated the two germline ends. There are 14 residues in the CDR3. The germline V gene has CDR1 SEHNR and CDR2 FQNEAQ (reference sequence). CDR3 nucleotides: TGTGCCAGCAGACCCGCACAGGGGAACACTGAAGCTTTCTTT. It specifies CASRPAQGNTEAFF.

The rearrangement joins TRBV5-1 to TRBJ1-3, with TRBD1 matching 8 bases. The CDR3 sequence is 16 residues long. V lost 2 bases and J lost 0; bases outside the gene matches: 4. CDR1 SGHRS and CDR2 YFSETQ come from the germline V gene. The chain's CDR3 is CASSFRDRSSGNTIYF. The CDR3 bases are TGCGCCAGCAGCTTCCGGGACAGGAGCTCTGGAAACACCATATATTTT.

In regard to this clone: Different DNA sequences within this sample yield the same CDR3. CDR3 sequence reads: CASSVAGSYEQYF. For the CDR3, the DNA is TGTGCCAGCAGCGTCGCCGGGAGTTACGAGCAGTACTTC. The gene calls are TRBV9 and TRBJ2-7; D may be TRBD2 (6 bases). V dropped 2 bases and J dropped 4 bases, with 10 bases sitting between them. Germline values: CDR1 SGDLS, CDR2 YYNGEE. The CDR3 is 13 amino acids. Full variable domain (missing parts from reference TRBV9 and TRBJ2-7): DSGVTQTPKHLITATGQRVTLRCSPRSGDLSVYWYQQSLDQGLQFLIQYYNGEERAKGNILERFSAQQFPDLHSELNLSSLELGDSALYFCASSVAGSYEQYFGPGTRLTVT.

The chain uses TRBV9 and TRBJ2-5; 9 bases are shared with TRBD2. Germline V gene lookup returns CDR1 SGDLS and CDR2 YYNGEE. This CDR3 region has 14 residues. J gave up 5 bases and V 2 bases, and 4 bases lay outside the gene matches. The CDR3 DNA sequence: TGTGCCAGCAGCGTGACTAGCGGTAAGGAGACCCAGTACTTC. Its translation: CASSVTSGKETQYF.

This rearrangement joins TRBV6-5 to TRBJ1-1; TRBD1 matches 7 bases. CDR3 length: 15 amino acids. The germline gives CDR1 MNHEY, CDR2 SVGAGI. The V gene end was trimmed by 6 bases and the J gene end by 1 base; junction bases not matched to a gene: 8. The CDR3 loop is CASRINRGENTEAFF. The DNA for the CDR3 is TGTGCCAGCAGGATAAACAGGGGAGAGAACACTGAAGCTTTCTTT.

This chain uses TRBV29-1 with TRBJ2-3, with 8 bases fitting TRBD1. The germline V gene encodes CDR1 SQVTM and CDR2 ANQGSEA. The CDR3 totals 13 residues. V lost 2 bases, J lost 3 bases, and 1 base stayed unmatched. The CDR3 here is CSVEQGATDTQYF. The CDR3 DNA follows: TGCAGCGTTGAACAGGGGGCTACAGATACGCAGTATTTT.

V usage is TRBV7-2 and J usage is TRBJ1-2, with a tentative D call TRBD1 (5 bases). There are 14 residues in the CDR3. V shed 1 base and J shed 2 bases, with 8 bases lying between them. Germline CDR1 reads SGHTA; CDR2 reads FQGNSA. This CDR3 is CASSLGGRNYGYTF. CDR3 nucleotides: TGTGCCAGCAGCTTAGGGGGACGGAACTATGGCTACACCTTC. Supplemented by reference TRBV7-2 and TRBJ1-2, the full variable domain reads GAGVSQSPSNKVTEKGKDVELRCDPISGHTALYWYRQSLGQGLEFLIYFQGNSAPDKSGLPSDRFSAERTGGSVSTLTIQRTQQEDSAVYLCASSLGGRNYGYTFGSGTRLTVV.

The chain employs TRBV5-1 and TRBJ2-3; possible D gene TRBD2, 6 bases. The germline gives CDR1 SGHRS, CDR2 YFSETQ. The CDR3 sequence is 16 residues long. V shed 4 bases and J shed 2 bases, with 17 bases lying between them. The CDR3 DNA reads as TGCGCCAGCAGCCCCGCCGGGACTCCGTCCACAGATACGCAGTATTTT. As protein: CASSPAGTPSTDTQYF.

The J gene is TRBJ2-7, the V gene TRBV5-1; 8 nucleotides align to TRBD1. Germline V lookup: CDR1 SGHRS, CDR2 YFSETQ. V lost 6 bases and J lost 2; bases outside the gene matches: 7. This CDR3 comprises 14 residues. The CDR3 coding sequence is TGCGCCAGCATCCCCGGGACAGGTCCCTACGAGCAGTACTTC. It codes for CASIPGTGPYEQYF.

The chain has TRBV6-1 and TRBJ1-5; D may be TRBD1 (5 bases). Per germline, CDR1 MNHNS and CDR2 SASEGT. V gave up 3 bases and J gave up 7 bases, with 10 bases separating them. The CDR3 is 13 amino acids. This chain's CDR3 is CASSDRYRQPQHF. DNA of the CDR3: TGTGCCAGCAGTGATCGCTACAGGCAGCCCCAGCATTTT.

CDR3 in DNA: TGTGCCAGCAGCTTACGGATGACTAGCGGGAGTTCCCTCGAGCAGTACTTC. As protein: CASSLRMTSGSSLEQYF. The chain links TRBV7-9 to TRBJ2-7, with 12 nucleotides matching TRBD2. The CDR3 has 17 amino acids. Germline CDR1 SEHNR, CDR2 FQNEAQ (reference sequence). V shed 2 bases, J shed 6 bases, and the junction held 11 bases outside the gene matches.